This T cell receptor beta chain was identified during a study of post-analysis software for immune sequencing data. Study-wide findings and caveats: In patients, about five TRBV segments were more frequent than in controls, with TRBV5-6, TRBV5-1 and TRBV20-1 among them. A significant reduction in normalized Chao1 diversity was observed in multiple sclerosis patients versus controls.

Built from TCR beta cDNA, the libraries had unique molecular identifiers in them. In TCRdb, the PCR reads were re-called with MiXCR into one record per CDR3 protein. The table lists approximately 660,000 distinct CDR3 sequences, around 60% of them singletons, with about 11% in the top ten. Germline V gene lookup returns CDR1 SGHVS and CDR2 FNYEAQ. Trimming shortened V by 2 bases and J by 5 bases, and 7 bases separated the two germline ends. The CDR3 totals 13 residues. This clonotype was counted between two and nine times. What it binds is not known. This sequence was found in a girl aged 2-9 years with multiple sclerosis. Specimen: blood. The chain employs TRBV7-6 and TRBJ2-1; D is unresolved. The CDR3 coding sequence is TGTGCCAGCAGCTTACCCGGTCACAATGAGCAGTTCTTC. Residues: CASSLPGHNEQFF. Supplemented by reference TRBV7-6 and TRBJ2-1, the full variable domain reads GAGVSQSPRYKVTKRGQDVALRCDPISGHVSLYWYRQALGQGPEFLTYFNYEAQQDKSGLPNDRFSAERPEGSISTLTIQRTEQRDSAMYRCASSLPGHNEQFFGPGTRLTVL.